The 31 T cell receptor beta chains listed next were all sequenced from one sample in a study of blood T cells in healthy people across ages (dated by TCRdb to 2014 to 2015). The receptor library was made with 5' RACE. A second PCR of about 6 to 11 cycles was run with a J-beta primer mix and a sample-barcoded 5' primer. TCRdb applied fastp at Q25 and MiXCR to the public reads, then kept only in-frame beta chains. Rows with one shared CDR3 protein collapse into an entry with the most common genes and DNA. For this sample the table gives approximately 1,700,000 distinct CDR3 sequences, of which approximately 39% were detected only once. Approximately 22% of the sample belongs to the ten largest clones. The sequenced sample was blood. These receptors originate from a human donor in good health.

Only a few counts were recorded for this clonotype. The chain joins TRBV5-1 to TRBJ1-6, with a possible D match to TRBD1 (5 bases). Trimming shortened V by 1 base and J by 9 bases, and 14 bases separated the two germline ends. This CDR3 spans 15 amino acids. The germline CDR1 and CDR2 sequences are SGHRS and YFSETQ. CDR3 nucleotide sequence: TGCGCCAGCAGCTTGTTTGGCCAGGGTGGTTCACCCCTCCACTTT. It yields the protein CASSLFGQGGSPLHF.

The chain has TRBV15 and TRBJ1-2; D not certain. The length of the CDR3 is 15 residues. Trimming took off 0 bases at V and 1 base at J, with 9 bases between the two ends. CDR1 and CDR2 from the germline V gene are LNHNV and YYDKDF (reference sequence). CDR3 residues: CATSRDRPGNYGYTF. DNA of the CDR3: TGTGCCACCAGCAGAGATCGTCCGGGTAACTATGGCTACACCTTC.

The sample holds a few counts of this clonotype. The gene calls are TRBV4-1 and TRBJ1-2, with D unresolved. CDR3 size: 14 residues. CDR1 is MGHRA, CDR2 YSYEKL, per germline. Trimming pared 4 bases from V and 5 bases from J, leaving 14 bases between. The CDR3 here is CASSPITDSYGYTF. The CDR3 nucleotides are TGCGCCAGCAGCCCAATAACAGATTCTTATGGCTACACCTTC.

This clonotype was counted between two and nine times. This chain uses TRBV5-1 with TRBJ2-1; D is possibly TRBD1 or TRBD2 (5 bases each). This CDR3 contains 14 residues. Trimming shortened V by 2 bases and J by 10 bases, and 16 bases separated the two germline ends. CDR1 SGHRS and CDR2 YFSETQ come from the germline V gene. This CDR3 reads CASSFFIRDGEQFF. In DNA, the CDR3 is TGCGCCAGCAGCTTTTTTATCCGGGACGGGGAGCAGTTCTTC.

Comments on this clonotype: One end of the junction does not line up with germline, which may come from a read error. CDR3 amino acids: CASSPRLGLGSYEQYF. The CDR3 nucleotides read TGCGCCAGCAGCCCCCGACTGGGACTAGGCAGCTACGAGCAGTACTTC. This sequence joins TRBV7-8 and TRBJ2-7, with TRBD2 matching 8 bases. Germline V gives CDR1 SGHVS, CDR2 FQNEAQ. The CDR3 is 16 residues long.

This clonotype was observed a handful of times. This chain connects TRBV11-2 to TRBJ2-1; unclear D gene. Trimming pared 6 bases from V and 6 bases from J, leaving 15 bases between. Germline lookup yields CDR1 SGHAT and CDR2 FQNNGV. The CDR3 has 14 residues. CDR3 DNA: TGTGCCAGCAGAGGACCGCTTTCGGTCAATGAGCAGTTCTTC. Translated, it gives CASRGPLSVNEQFF. Together with reference TRBV11-2 and TRBJ2-1, the CDR3 gives the full variable domain: EAGVAQSPRYKIIEKRQSVAFWCNPISGHATLYWYQQILGQGPKLLIQFQNNGVVDDSQLPKDRFSAERLKGVDSTLKIQPAKLEDSAVYLCASRGPLSVNEQFFGPGTRLTVL.

The chain joins TRBV6-8 to TRBJ1-2; 7 bases match TRBD1. Unmatched junction bases numbered 12, after V lost 2 bases and J lost 0 bases. Germline V CDR1 and CDR2: MNHGY, SAAAGT. This CDR3 spans 18 amino acids. CDR3 amino acids: CASSYPVGQLLTNYGYTF. The CDR3 DNA is TGTGCCAGCAGTTACCCCGTGGGACAGCTCCTTACTAACTATGGCTACACCTTC.

This clonotype was seen more than once but under ten times. DNA for the CDR3: TGTGCCAGCAGTTTCCAGGACCAAACCTACGAGCAGTACTTC. It yields the protein CASSFQDQTYEQYF. The rearrangement uses TRBV12-3 or TRBV12-4 and TRBJ2-7, with D hard to call. The CDR3 sequence is 14 residues long. Trimming took off 3 bases at V and 2 bases at J, with 11 bases between the two ends.

The V gene is TRBV5-6, the J gene TRBJ1-2, with a weak D call TRBD1 (6 bases). This CDR3 comprises 14 residues. Per the germline V gene, CDR1 is SGHDT and CDR2 is YYEEEE. Trimming pared 3 bases from V and 4 bases from J, leaving 13 bases between. CDR3 protein: CASSSIDRPYGYTF. The DNA for the CDR3 is TGTGCCAGCAGCTCAATCGACAGGCCCTATGGCTACACCTTC.

The V and J genes are TRBV7-2 and TRBJ2-3; TRBD1 matches 10 bases. The CDR3 loop spans 16 amino acids. The J segment lost 6 bases and the V segment lost 5 bases, leaving 11 bases of the junction unmatched. Per the germline V gene, CDR1 is SGHTA and CDR2 is FQGNSA. CDR3 sequence (DNA): TGTGCCAGCAGCCCCCGGGACAGGGGAGTCCGGGATACGCAGTATTTT. Its protein product is CASSPRDRGVRDTQYF.

This clonotype has only a few counts. The J gene is TRBJ1-2, the V gene TRBV28, with 8 bases that match TRBD1. This CDR3 has 18 amino acids. Germline V gene data show CDR1 as MDHEN and CDR2 as SYDVKM. V shed 2 bases, J shed 2 bases, and the junction held 13 bases outside the gene matches. The CDR3 reads CASSLRGRTGLGNYGYTF. CDR3 bases: TGTGCCAGCAGTTTACGGGGAAGGACAGGGCTAGGGAACTATGGCTACACCTTC.

The chain recombines TRBV20-1 with TRBJ1-5; D not resolved. The germline V gene encodes CDR1 DFQATT and CDR2 SNEGSKA (reference sequence). The CDR3 runs 15 residues. Trimming pared 6 bases from V and 1 base from J, leaving 16 bases between. CDR3 region: CSASFRQNSNQPQHF. For the CDR3, the DNA is TGCAGTGCATCTTTTAGGCAGAACAGCAATCAGCCCCAGCATTTT.

The chain couples TRBV7-6 to TRBJ1-5; D is possibly TRBD1 (5 bases). V was shortened by 5 bases and J by 2 bases, with 16 bases between the two germline ends. Germline loops: CDR1 SGHVS, CDR2 FNYEAQ. The CDR3 is 16 residues long. CDR3 protein: CASSKPGLEGNQPQHF. The CDR3 DNA reads as TGTGCCAGCAGCAAGCCGGGACTCGAAGGCAATCAGCCCCAGCATTTT.

This clonotype was seen a handful of times. The V call is TRBV28, the J call TRBJ2-1; maybe TRBD1 (6 bases). The germline V and J ends were trimmed by 5 bases and 5 bases, with 16 bases remaining between them. The CDR3 totals 15 residues. Germline loops: CDR1 MDHEN, CDR2 SYDVKM. The CDR3 DNA reads TGTGCCAGCAGTACTGGGACAACCGTGCACAATGAGCAGTTCTTC. It is translated as CASSTGTTVHNEQFF.

Regarding this clonotype: The junction and the germline gene differ at one end; a read error may be behind it. The rearrangement uses TRBV20-1 and TRBJ2-1; no clear D. Germline values: CDR1 DFQATT, CDR2 SNEGSKA (reference sequence). This CDR3 comprises 17 residues. The CDR3 DNA reads TGCAGTGCTAGAGATTTCGTCGGCGTGAGCTCCTACAGTGAGCAGTTCTTC. This encodes CSARDFVGVSSYSEQFF.

The gene calls are TRBV5-6 and TRBJ1-1; TRBD1 is a possible D gene (6 bases). CDR3 length: 15 residues. The V gene lost 3 bases and the J gene lost 4 bases, with 16 bases spanning the gap. Germline CDR1 is SGHDT and CDR2 is YYEEEE. The CDR3 DNA reads TGTGCCAGCAGCTCCTCGGGAAGGGGGGTCACTGAAGCTTTCTTT. As protein: CASSSSGRGVTEAFF.

This clonotype was detected only a few times. The CDR3 region is CASSGGLEGEETQYF. CDR3 coding DNA: TGTGCCAGCAGCGGAGGATTGGAAGGGGAAGAGACCCAGTACTTC. The chain recombines TRBV9 with TRBJ2-5; possibly TRBD1 for D (5 bases). Germline V gene sequence: CDR1 SGDLS, CDR2 YYNGEE. This CDR3 comprises 15 residues. With 3 bases removed from V and 3 bases from J, the gap between germline ends came to 15 bases.

The chain recombines TRBV5-6 with TRBJ2-1; TRBD2 is a possible D gene (6 bases). Trimming took 2 bases from V and 4 from J, leaving 10 bases between them. Germline loops: CDR1 SGHDT, CDR2 YYEEEE. The CDR3 has 14 residues. The CDR3 region is CASSFGLPYNEQFF. The DNA for the CDR3 is TGTGCCAGCAGCTTTGGACTACCGTACAATGAGCAGTTCTTC.

This clonotype was detected only a few times. J is TRBJ2-1 and V is TRBV2; maybe TRBD1 (5 bases). Germline loops: CDR1 SNHLY, CDR2 FYNNEI. V was shortened by 4 bases and J by 4 bases, with 8 bases between the two germline ends. This CDR3 contains 13 residues. CDR3 bases: TGTGCCAGCAGTGGGTCAGGGTACAATGAGCAGTTCTTC. Its protein is CASSGSGYNEQFF.

This clonotype was seen only a few times. The V and J genes are TRBV9 and TRBJ1-2, with 7 bases aligning to TRBD1. This CDR3 spans 14 amino acids. The trim removed 3 bases at V and 7 bases at J, leaving 9 bases unmatched. Germline values: CDR1 SGDLS, CDR2 YYNGEE. CDR3: CASSGRQGHTGYTF. The CDR3 nucleotides are TGTGCCAGCAGCGGAAGACAGGGTCATACTGGCTACACCTTC.

This rearrangement joins TRBV12-3 or TRBV12-4 to TRBJ2-3; D unclear. Trimming took 5 bases from V and 3 from J, leaving 15 bases between them. CDR3 length: 15 amino acids. CDR3 sequence reads: CASSEIDFLTDTQYF. Written as DNA, the CDR3 is TGTGCCAGCAGTGAAATCGACTTTCTTACAGATACGCAGTATTTT.

This rearrangement joins TRBV12-3 or TRBV12-4 to TRBJ1-2; 8 bases fit TRBD1. The CDR3 length is 15 residues. V shed 2 bases and J 8 bases; nucleotides not matched to a gene: 10. CDR3 coding DNA: TGTGCCAGCAGTTTATCTCTCACAGGGGGTCGCGGCTACACCTTC. Protein: CASSLSLTGGRGYTF.

This clonotype was counted only a few times. The chain combines TRBV5-1 with TRBJ2-4; D gene unclear. The DNA end is a closer match to TRBJ2-7, so the J assignment may be wrong. Germline CDR1 is SGHRS and CDR2 is YFSETQ. CDR3 length: 15 residues. Written as DNA, the CDR3 is TGCGCCAGCAGCTTGGCCGTCAGTCAAACCTACGAGCAGTACTTC. This gives the protein CASSLAVSQTYEQYF.

This chain joins TRBV12-3 or TRBV12-4 and TRBJ2-1, with D hard to call. This CDR3 has 14 amino acids. V lost 6 bases to trimming and J lost 5 bases, with 14 bases between them. The CDR3 sequence is CASSRPSRHNEQFF. The CDR3, as DNA: TGTGCCAGCAGCCGCCCGTCTAGGCACAATGAGCAGTTCTTC.

This chain connects TRBV18 to TRBJ2-1; possibly TRBD1 or TRBD2 for D (5 bases each). This CDR3 region has 13 residues. Trimming shortened V by 3 bases and J by 13 bases, and 16 bases separated the two germline ends. Germline lookup yields CDR1 KGHSH and CDR2 LQKENI. Here the CDR3 DNA reads TGTGCCAGCTCACCGCAAGGGATCGGGACCCAGTTCTTC. Encoded protein: CASSPQGIGTQFF.

A few counts support this clonotype. The chain employs TRBV4-2 and TRBJ2-1; 8 bases align to TRBD2. Germline V gene sequence: CDR1 LGHNA, CDR2 YNFKEQ. This CDR3 region has 17 residues. V lost 1 base, J lost 0 bases, and 5 bases stayed unmatched. The CDR3 DNA reads as TGTGCCAGCAGCCAAGTGACGCGGGGGGTCTCCTACAATGAGCAGTTCTTC. It codes for CASSQVTRGVSYNEQFF.

The table lists this clonotype with a few counts. The chain uses TRBV7-2 and TRBJ2-7, with D possibly matching TRBD2 (5 bases). From germline, CDR1 is SGHTA and CDR2 FQGNSA. The CDR3 consists of 14 residues. Trimming took 2 bases from V and 6 from J, leaving 14 bases between them. CDR3 sequence reads: CASSLSPDFPEQYF. CDR3 nucleotide sequence: TGTGCCAGCAGCTTATCCCCGGACTTCCCCGAGCAGTACTTC.

V usage is TRBV7-3 and J usage is TRBJ1-3, with D hard to call. Germline-derived CDR1 and CDR2 are SGHTA and FQGTGA. CDR3 length: 13 amino acids. V shed 5 bases and J shed 4 bases, with 9 bases lying between them. CDR3 sequence reads: CASSADPGNTIYF. Here the CDR3 DNA reads TGTGCCAGCAGCGCCGACCCAGGAAACACCATATATTTT.

This clonotype was detected only once. This rearrangement joins TRBV6-1 to TRBJ2-7; 8 nucleotides line up with TRBD2. This CDR3 contains 15 residues. In germline, CDR1 is MNHNS, CDR2 SASEGT. Trimming cost V 3 bases and J 1 base; bases outside gene matches: 5. CDR3 bases: TGTGCCAGCAGTGACATAGCGGGGCCTTCCTACGAGCAGTACTTC. This encodes CASSDIAGPSYEQYF.

The V gene is TRBV4-3, the J gene TRBJ1-1; unclear D gene. The CDR3 is 14 residues long. Trimming removed 5 bases from V and 1 base from J, with 11 bases in between. The germline CDR1 and CDR2 sequences are LGHNA and YSLEER. The CDR3 nucleotides read TGCGCCAGCAGCTCACTATCGGGGAACACTGAAGCTTTCTTT. This encodes CASSSLSGNTEAFF.

The chain has TRBV6-2 or TRBV6-3 and TRBJ2-3; no clear D. The CDR3 runs to 14 residues. V shed 4 bases and J shed 2 bases, with 10 bases lying between them. Germline values: CDR1 MNHEY, CDR2 SVGEGT. The CDR3 spells CASSSIPITDTQYF. CDR3 nucleotide sequence: TGTGCCAGCAGTTCGATACCAATCACAGATACGCAGTATTTT.